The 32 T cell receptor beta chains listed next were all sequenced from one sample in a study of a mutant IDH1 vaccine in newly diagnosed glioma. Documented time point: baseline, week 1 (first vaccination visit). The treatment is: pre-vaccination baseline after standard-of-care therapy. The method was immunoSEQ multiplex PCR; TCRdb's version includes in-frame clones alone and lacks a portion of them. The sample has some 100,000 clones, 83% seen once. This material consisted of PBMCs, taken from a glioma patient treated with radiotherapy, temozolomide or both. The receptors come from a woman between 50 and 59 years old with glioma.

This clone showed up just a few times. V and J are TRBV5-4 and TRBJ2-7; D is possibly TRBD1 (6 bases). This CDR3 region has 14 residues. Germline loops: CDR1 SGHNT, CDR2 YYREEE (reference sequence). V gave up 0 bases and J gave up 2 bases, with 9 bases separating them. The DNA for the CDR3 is TGTGCCAGCAGCTTGGGGACAGTCCCCTACGAGCAGTACTTC. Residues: CASSLGTVPYEQYF. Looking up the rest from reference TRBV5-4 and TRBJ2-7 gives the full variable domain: ETGVTQSPTHLIKTRGQQVTLRCSSQSGHNTVSWYQQALGQGPQFIFQYYREEENGRGNFPPRFSGLQFPNYSSELNVNALELDDSALYLCASSLGTVPYEQYFGPGTRLTVT.

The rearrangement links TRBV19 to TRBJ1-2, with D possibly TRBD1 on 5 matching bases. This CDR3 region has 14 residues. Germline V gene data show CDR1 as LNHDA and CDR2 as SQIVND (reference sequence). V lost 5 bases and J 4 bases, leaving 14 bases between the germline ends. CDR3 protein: CASSLGTSRYGYTF. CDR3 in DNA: TGTGCCAGTAGTCTGGGGACGTCCCGCTATGGCTACACCTTC.

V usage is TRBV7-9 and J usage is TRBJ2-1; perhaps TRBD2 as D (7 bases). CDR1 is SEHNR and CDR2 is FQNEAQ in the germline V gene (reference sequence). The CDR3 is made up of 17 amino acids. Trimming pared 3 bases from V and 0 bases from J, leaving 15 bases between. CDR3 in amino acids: CASSLGGGQSSYNEQFF. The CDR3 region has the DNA TGTGCCAGCAGCTTGGGCGGGGGCCAGAGCTCCTACAATGAGCAGTTCTTC.

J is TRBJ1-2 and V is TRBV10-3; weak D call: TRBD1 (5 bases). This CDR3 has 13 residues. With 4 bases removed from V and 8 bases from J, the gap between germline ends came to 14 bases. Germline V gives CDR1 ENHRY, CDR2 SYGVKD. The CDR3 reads CAISGSRGYGYTF. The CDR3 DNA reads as TGTGCCATCAGTGGGTCCCGGGGGTACGGCTACACCTTC.

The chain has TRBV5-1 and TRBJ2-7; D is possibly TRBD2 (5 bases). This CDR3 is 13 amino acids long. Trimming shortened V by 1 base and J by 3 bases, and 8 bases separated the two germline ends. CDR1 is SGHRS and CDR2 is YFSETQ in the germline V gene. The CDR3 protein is CASSLRSGYEQYF. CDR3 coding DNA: TGCGCCAGCAGCTTGAGGAGCGGCTACGAGCAGTACTTC.

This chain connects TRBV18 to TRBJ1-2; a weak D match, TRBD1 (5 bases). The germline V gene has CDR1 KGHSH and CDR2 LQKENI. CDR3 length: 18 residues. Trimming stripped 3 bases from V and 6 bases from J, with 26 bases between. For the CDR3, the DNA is TGTGCCAGCTCACCGCTAGCCCCATCAGGTAGGGGCCGGGATGGCTACACCTTC. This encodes CASSPLAPSGRGRDGYTF.

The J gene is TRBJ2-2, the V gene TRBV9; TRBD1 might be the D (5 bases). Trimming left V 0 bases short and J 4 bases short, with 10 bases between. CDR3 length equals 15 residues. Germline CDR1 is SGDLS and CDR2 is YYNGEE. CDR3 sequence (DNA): TGTGCCAGCAGCGTAGGCCAGGGAAGCACCGGGGAGCTGTTTTTT. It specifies CASSVGQGSTGELFF.

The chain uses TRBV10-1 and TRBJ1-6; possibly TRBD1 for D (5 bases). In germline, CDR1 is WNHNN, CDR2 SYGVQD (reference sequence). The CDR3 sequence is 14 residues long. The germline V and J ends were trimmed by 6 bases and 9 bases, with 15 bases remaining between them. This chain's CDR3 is CASSLGGVGSPLHF. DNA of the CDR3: TGCGCCAGCAGCCTTGGGGGGGTAGGTTCACCCCTCCACTTT.

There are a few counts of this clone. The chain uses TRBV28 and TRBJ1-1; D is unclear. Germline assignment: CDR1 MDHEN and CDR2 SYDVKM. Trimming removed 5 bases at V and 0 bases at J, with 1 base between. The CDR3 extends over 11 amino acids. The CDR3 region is CASSMNTEAFF. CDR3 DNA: TGTGCCAGCAGTATGAACACTGAAGCTTTCTTT.

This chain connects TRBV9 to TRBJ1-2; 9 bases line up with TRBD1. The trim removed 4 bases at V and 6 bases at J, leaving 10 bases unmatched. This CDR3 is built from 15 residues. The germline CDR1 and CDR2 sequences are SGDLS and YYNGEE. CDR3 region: CASSTAPGQGHGYTF. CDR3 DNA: TGTGCCAGCAGCACAGCACCGGGACAGGGCCATGGCTACACCTTC.

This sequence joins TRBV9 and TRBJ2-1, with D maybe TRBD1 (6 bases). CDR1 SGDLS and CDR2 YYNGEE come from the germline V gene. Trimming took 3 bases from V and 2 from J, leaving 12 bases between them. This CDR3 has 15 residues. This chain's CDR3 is CASSADYRAYNEQFF. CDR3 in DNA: TGTGCCAGCAGCGCGGATTACAGGGCCTACAATGAGCAGTTCTTC.

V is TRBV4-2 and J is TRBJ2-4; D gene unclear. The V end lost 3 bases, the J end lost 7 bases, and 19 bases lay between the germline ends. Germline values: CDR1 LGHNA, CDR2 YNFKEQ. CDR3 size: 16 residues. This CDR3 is CASSQDNMAVRNIQYF. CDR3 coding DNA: TGTGCCAGCAGCCAGGATAACATGGCGGTTAGGAACATTCAGTACTTC.

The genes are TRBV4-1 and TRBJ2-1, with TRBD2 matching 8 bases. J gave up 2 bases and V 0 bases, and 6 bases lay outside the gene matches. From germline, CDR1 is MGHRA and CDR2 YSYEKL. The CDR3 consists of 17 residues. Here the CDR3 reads CASSQDLVAGTYNEQFF. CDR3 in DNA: TGCGCCAGCAGCCAAGATTTGGTAGCGGGGACCTACAATGAGCAGTTCTTC.

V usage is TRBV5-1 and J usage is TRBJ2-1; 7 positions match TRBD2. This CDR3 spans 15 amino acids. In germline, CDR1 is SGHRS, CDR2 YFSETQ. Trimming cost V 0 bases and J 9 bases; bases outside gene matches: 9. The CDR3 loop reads CASSLAGGKGTEQFF. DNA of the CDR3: TGCGCCAGCAGCTTGGCGGGGGGAAAGGGCACTGAGCAGTTCTTC. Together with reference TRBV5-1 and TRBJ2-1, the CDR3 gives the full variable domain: KAGVTQTPRYLIKTRGQQVTLSCSPISGHRSVSWYQQTPGQGLQFLFEYFSETQRNKGNFPGRFSGRQFSNSRSEMNVSTLELGDSALYLCASSLAGGKGTEQFFGPGTRLTVL.

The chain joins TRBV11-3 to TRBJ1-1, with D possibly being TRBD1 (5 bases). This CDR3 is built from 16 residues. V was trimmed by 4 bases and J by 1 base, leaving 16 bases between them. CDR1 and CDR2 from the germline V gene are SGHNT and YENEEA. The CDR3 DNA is TGTGCCAGCAGCTCAGGGTGGTCAGCCTCGAACACTGAAGCTTTCTTT. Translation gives CASSSGWSASNTEAFF.

CDR3 amino acids: CASSTDRTGLGYGYTF. In nucleotides, the CDR3 is TGTGCCAGTAGTACCGACCGGACAGGTCTTGGCTATGGCTACACCTTC. The V call is TRBV19, the J call TRBJ1-2, with 7 nucleotides matching TRBD1. This CDR3 contains 16 residues. V gave up 4 bases and J gave up 4 bases; unmatched junction bases: 12. CDR1 is LNHDA, CDR2 SQIVND, per germline (reference sequence).

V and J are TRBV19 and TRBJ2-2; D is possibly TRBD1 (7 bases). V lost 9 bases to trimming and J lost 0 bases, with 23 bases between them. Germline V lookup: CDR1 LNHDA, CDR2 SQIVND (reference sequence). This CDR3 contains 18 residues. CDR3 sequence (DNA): TGTGCCAGCAGCAGGAGGGTAGGGGACAGTTCGAACACCGGGGAGCTGTTTTTT. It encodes CASSRRVGDSSNTGELFF.

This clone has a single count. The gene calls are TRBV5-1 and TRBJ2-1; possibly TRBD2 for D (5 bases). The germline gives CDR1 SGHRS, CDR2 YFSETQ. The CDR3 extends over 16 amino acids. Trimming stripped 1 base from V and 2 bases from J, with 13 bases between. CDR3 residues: CASSLIVGGPYNEQFF. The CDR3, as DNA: TGCGCCAGCAGCTTGATAGTTGGCGGGCCCTACAATGAGCAGTTCTTC.

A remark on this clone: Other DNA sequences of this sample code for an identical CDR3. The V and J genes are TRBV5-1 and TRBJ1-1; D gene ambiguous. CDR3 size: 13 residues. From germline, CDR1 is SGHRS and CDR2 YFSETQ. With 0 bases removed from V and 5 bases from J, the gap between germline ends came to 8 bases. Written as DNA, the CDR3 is TGCGCCAGCAGCTTGGAAACCGGGACTGAAGCTTTCTTT. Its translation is CASSLETGTEAFF.

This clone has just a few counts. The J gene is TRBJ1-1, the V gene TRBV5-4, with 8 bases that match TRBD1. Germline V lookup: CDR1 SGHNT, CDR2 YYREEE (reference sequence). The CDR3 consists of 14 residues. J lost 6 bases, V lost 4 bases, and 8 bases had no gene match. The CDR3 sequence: CASSPDPTGAEAFF. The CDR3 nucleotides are TGTGCCAGCAGCCCCGACCCGACAGGGGCTGAAGCTTTCTTT.

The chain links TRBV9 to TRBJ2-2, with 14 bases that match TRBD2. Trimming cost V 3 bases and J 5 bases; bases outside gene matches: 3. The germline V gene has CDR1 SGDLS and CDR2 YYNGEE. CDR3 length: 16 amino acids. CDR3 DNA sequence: TGTGCCAGCAGCGCCGGACTAGCGGGGGGTACCGGGGAGCTGTTTTTT. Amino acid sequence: CASSAGLAGGTGELFF.

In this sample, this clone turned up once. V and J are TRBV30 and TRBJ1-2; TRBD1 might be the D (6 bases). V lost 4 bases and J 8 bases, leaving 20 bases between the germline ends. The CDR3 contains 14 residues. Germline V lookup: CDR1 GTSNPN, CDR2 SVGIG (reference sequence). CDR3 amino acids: CAWTVQGRGEGYTF. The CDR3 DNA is TGTGCCTGGACCGTACAGGGAAGAGGGGAGGGCTACACCTTC.

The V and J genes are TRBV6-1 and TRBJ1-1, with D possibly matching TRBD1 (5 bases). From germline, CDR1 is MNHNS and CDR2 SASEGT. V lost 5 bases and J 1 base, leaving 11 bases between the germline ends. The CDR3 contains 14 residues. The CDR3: CASSFKDRNTEAFF. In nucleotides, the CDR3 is TGTGCCAGCAGTTTCAAAGACAGGAACACTGAAGCTTTCTTT.

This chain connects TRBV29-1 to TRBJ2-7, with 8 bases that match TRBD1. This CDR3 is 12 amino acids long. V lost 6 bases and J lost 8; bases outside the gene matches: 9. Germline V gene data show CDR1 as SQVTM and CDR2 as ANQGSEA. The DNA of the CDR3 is TGCAGCGTCGCCGGGACAGGATACAAGCAGTACTTC. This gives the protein CSVAGTGYKQYF.

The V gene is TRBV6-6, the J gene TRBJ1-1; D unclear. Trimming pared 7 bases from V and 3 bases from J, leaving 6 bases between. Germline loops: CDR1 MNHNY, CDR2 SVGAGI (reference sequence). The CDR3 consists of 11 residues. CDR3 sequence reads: CASIGDTEAFF. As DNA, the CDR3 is TGTGCCAGCATTGGGGACACTGAAGCTTTCTTT.

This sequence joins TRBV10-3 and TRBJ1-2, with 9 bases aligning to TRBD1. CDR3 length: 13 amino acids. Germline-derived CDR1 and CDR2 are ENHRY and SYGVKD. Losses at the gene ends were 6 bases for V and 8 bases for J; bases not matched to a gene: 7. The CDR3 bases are TGTGCCATCAGAGCACAGGGGGCGGTGGGCTACACCTTC. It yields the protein CAIRAQGAVGYTF.

The CDR3 spells CASSVGLLAGNTGELFF. The CDR3 region has the DNA TGTGCCAGCAGCGTAGGGCTCCTAGCGGGAAACACCGGGGAGCTGTTTTTT. This chain links TRBV9 with TRBJ2-2; 9 bases agree with TRBD2. Germline CDR1 SGDLS, CDR2 YYNGEE. The length of the CDR3 is 17 residues. Trimming at V came to 0 bases and at J to 2 bases, leaving 5 bases not matched to a gene.

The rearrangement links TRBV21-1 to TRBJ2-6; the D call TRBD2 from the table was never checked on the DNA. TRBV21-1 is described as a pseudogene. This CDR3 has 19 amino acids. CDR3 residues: CASRLEPHTLKSGANVLTF. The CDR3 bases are TGTGCCAGCAGACTCGAGCCCCATACCCTAAAATCTGGGGCCAACGTCCTGACTTTC.

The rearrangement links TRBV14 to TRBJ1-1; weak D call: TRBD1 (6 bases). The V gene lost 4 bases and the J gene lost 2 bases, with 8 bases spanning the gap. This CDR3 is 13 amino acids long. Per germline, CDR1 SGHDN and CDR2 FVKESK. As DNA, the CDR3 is TGTGCCAGCAGCCTACAGGGTAACACTGAAGCTTTCTTT. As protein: CASSLQGNTEAFF.

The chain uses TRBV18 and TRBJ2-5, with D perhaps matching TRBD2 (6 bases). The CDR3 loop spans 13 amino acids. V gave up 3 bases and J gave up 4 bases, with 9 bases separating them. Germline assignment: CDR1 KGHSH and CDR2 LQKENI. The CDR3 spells CASSPRRGETQYF. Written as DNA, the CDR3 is TGTGCCAGCTCACCCCGGAGGGGAGAGACCCAGTACTTC.

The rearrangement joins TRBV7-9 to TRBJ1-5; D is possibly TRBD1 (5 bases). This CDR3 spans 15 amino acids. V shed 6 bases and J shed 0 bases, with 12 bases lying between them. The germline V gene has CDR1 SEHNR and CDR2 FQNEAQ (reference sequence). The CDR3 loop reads CASSPPGTSNQPQHF. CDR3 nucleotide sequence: TGTGCCAGCAGTCCCCCGGGGACTAGCAATCAGCCCCAGCATTTT.

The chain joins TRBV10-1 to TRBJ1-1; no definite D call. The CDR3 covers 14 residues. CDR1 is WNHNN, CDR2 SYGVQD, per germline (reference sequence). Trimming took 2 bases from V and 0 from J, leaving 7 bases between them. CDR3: CASSETAMNTEAFF. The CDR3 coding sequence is TGCGCCAGCAGTGAGACGGCAATGAACACTGAAGCTTTCTTT.